This T cell receptor (beta chain) is drawn from a study of vaccination effects on CD4 cells after COVID-19. Notes on this clone: Antigen unknown.

The CDR3 is 14 amino acids. Germline lookup yields CDR1 SGHRS and CDR2 YFSETQ. Trimming stripped 0 bases from V and 9 bases from J, with 15 bases between. Profiled with immunoSEQ multiplex PCR; TCRdb holds only in-frame clones, not every one. This sample yields approximately 82,000 clones, of which 74% are seen a single time; 1.5% to 2% belongs to the top ten. Antigen-specific CD4+ T cells expanded by the ViraFEST assay with viral peptide pools were then sequenced. Culture proceeded for approximately 9 days, and CD4+ T cells were then isolated. The researchers cultured 1.5 million to 2.5 million PBMC per well with about 10 IU/ml IL-2 and approximately 10 ug/ml peptides. In the cultures, half the medium was exchanged for IL-2 medium on days 3 and 7.

This clonotype was obtained from a human donor who received a COVID-19 vaccine. Specimen: CD4+ T cells from PBMCs cultured with HCoV-229E spike peptides, collected before COVID-19 vaccination. The V call is TRBV5-1, the J call TRBJ2-5; no reliable D call. This chain's CDR3 is CASSLDTDVQSQYF. In nucleotides, the CDR3 is TGCGCCAGCAGCTTGGATACGGACGTTCAGTCCCAGTACTTC.